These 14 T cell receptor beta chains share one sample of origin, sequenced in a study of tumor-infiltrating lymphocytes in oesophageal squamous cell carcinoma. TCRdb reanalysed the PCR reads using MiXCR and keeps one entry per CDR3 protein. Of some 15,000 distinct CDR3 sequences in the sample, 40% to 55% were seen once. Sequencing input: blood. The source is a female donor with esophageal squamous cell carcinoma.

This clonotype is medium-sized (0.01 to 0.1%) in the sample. As DNA, the CDR3 is TGTGCCAGCAGCTCCCTCCGGGACAGGGGCACCGAGCAGTACTTC. Encoded protein: CASSSLRDRGTEQYF. This chain connects TRBV7-2 to TRBJ2-7; TRBD1 matches 10 bases. Losses at the gene ends were 4 bases for V and 6 bases for J; bases not matched to a gene: 9. The CDR3 contains 15 residues. Germline CDR1 and CDR2: SGHTA and FQGNSA.

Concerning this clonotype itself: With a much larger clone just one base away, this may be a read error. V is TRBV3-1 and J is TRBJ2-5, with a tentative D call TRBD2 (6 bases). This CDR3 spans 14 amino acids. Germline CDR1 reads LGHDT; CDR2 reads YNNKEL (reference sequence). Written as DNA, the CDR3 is TGTGCCAGCAGGCAAGCGGGCTTGGGCAATGAGCAGTACTTC. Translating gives CASRQAGLGNEQYF.

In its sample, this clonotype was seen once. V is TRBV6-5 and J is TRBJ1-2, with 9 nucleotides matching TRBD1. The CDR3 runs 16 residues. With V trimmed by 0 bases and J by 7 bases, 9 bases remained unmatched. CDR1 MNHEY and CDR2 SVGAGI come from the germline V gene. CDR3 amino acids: CASSYSHRGLVSGYTF. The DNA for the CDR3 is TGTGCCAGCAGTTACTCCCACAGGGGGCTAGTGAGTGGCTACACCTTC.

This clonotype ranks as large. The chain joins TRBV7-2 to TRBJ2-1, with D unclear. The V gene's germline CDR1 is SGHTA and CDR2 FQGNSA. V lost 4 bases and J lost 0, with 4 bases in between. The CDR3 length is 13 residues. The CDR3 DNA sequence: TGTGCCAGCAGCTCAGGCTCCTACAATGAGCAGTTCTTC. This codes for CASSSGSYNEQFF.

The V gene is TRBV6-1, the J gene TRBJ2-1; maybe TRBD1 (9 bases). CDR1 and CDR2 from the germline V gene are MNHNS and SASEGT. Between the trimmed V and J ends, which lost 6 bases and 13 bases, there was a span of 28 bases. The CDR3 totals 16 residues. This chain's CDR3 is CASRPTGQGREETQFF. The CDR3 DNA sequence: TGTGCCAGCAGGCCAACCGGACAGGGGCGGGAGGAGACCCAGTTCTTC.

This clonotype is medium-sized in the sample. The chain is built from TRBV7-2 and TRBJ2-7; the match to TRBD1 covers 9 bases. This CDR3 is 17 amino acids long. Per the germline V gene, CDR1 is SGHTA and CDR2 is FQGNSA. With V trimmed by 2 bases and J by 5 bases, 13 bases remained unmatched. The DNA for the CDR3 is TGTGCCAGCAGCTTACCCGCCTACGGGACAGGGCACCACGAGCAGTACTTC. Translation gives CASSLPAYGTGHHEQYF.

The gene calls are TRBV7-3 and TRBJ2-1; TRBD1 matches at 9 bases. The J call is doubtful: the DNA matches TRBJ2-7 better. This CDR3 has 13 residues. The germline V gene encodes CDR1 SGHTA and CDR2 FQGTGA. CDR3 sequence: CASSLGQGNEQYF. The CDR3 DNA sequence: TGTGCCAGCAGCCTGGGACAGGGCAACGAGCAGTACTTC.

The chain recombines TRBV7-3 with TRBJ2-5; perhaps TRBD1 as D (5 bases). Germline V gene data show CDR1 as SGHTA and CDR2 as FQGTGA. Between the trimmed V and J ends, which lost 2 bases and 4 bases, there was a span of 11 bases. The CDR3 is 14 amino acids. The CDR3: CASSLEGVLETQYF. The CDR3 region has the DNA TGTGCCAGCAGCTTAGAAGGGGTGCTAGAGACCCAGTACTTC.

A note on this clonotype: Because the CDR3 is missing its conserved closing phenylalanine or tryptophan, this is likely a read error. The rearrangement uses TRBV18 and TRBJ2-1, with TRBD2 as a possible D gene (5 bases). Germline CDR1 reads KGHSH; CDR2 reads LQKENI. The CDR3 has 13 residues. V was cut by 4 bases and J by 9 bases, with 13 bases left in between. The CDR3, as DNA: TGTGCCAGCTCACTGCTAGCTGCGGGTGAGCAGTTCTTA. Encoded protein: CASSLLAAGEQFL.

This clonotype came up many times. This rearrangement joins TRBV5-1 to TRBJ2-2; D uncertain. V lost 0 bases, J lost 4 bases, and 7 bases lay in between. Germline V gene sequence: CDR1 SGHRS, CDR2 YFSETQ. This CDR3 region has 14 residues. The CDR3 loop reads CASSLGRGTGELFF. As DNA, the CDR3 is TGCGCCAGCAGCTTGGGGCGTGGCACCGGGGAGCTGTTTTTT.

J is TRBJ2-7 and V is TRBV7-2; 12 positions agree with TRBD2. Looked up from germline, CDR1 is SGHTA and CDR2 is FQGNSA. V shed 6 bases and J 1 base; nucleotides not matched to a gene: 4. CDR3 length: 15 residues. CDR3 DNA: TGTGCCAGCAGTTGGACTAGCGGGGCGTCCTACGAGCAGTACTTC. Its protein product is CASSWTSGASYEQYF.

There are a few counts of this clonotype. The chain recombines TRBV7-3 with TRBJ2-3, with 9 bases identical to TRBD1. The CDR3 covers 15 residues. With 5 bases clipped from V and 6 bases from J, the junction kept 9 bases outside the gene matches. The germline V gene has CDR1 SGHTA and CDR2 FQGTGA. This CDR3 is CASSPRTGAPDTQYF. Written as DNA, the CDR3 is TGTGCCAGCAGCCCCCGGACAGGGGCCCCGGATACGCAGTATTTT.

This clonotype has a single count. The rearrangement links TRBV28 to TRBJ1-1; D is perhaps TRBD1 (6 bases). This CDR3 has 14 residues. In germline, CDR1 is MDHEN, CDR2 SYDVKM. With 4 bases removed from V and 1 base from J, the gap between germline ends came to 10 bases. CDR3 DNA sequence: TGTGCCAGCAGTTCCATCAGGGGGAACACTGAAGCTTTCTTT. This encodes CASSSIRGNTEAFF.

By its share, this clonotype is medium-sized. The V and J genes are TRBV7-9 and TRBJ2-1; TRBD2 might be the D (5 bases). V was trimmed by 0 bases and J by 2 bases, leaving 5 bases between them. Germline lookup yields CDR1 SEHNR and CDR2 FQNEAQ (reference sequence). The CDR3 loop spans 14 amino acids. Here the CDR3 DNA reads TGTGCCAGCAGCTTAGCCGGGACCTACAATGAGCAGTTCTTC. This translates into CASSLAGTYNEQFF. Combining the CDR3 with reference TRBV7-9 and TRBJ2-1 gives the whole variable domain DTGVSQNPRHKITKRGQNVTFRCDPISEHNRLYWYRQTLGQGPEFLTYFQNEAQLEKSRLLSDRFSAERPKGSFSTLEIQRTEQGDSAMYLCASSLAGTYNEQFFGPGTRLTVL.